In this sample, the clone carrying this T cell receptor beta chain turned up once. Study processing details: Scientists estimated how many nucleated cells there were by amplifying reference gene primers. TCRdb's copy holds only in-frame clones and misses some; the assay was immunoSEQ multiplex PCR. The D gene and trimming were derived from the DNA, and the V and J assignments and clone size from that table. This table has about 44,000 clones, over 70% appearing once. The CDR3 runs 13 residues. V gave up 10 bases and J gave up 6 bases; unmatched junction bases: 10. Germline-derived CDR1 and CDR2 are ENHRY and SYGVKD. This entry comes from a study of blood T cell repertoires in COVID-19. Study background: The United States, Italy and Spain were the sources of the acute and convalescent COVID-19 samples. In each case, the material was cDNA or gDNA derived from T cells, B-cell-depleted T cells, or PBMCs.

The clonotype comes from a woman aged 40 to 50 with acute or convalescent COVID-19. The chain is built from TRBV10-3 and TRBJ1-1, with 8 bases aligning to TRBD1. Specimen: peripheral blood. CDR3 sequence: CATGQGEPSEAFF. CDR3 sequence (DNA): TGTGCCACTGGACAGGGCGAACCTTCTGAAGCTTTCTTT.